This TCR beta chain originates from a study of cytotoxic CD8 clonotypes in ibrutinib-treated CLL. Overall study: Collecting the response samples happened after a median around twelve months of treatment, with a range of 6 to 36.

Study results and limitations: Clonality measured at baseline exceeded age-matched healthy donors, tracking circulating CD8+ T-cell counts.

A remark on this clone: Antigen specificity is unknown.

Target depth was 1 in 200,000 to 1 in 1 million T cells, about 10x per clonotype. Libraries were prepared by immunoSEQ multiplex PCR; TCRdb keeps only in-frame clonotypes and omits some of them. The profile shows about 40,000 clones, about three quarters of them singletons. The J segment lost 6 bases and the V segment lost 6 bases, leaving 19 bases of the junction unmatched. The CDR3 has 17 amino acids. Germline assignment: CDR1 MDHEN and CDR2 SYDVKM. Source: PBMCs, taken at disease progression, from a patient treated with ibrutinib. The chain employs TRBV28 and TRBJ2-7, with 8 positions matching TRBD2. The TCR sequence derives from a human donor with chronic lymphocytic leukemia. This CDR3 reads CASSNGGGWELASEQYF. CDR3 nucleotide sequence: TGTGCCAGCAGCAACGGGGGGGGTTGGGAGCTTGCCAGCGAGCAGTACTTC.